This T cell receptor beta chain is drawn from a study of T cells in localized non-small cell lung cancer. Points from the study as a whole: Higher blood T cell density tracked longer overall survival. T cell clonality was highest in uninvolved adjacent lung, above tumor.

CDR1 is SGHDT and CDR2 is YYEEEE in the germline V gene. The CDR3 spans 15 residues. J lost 1 base, V lost 5 bases, and 8 bases had no gene match. Some clones are missing from TCRdb's copy, which holds only in-frame ones; the method was immunoSEQ multiplex PCR. The sample holds about 41,000 clones; approximately 80% are singletons and the top ten take 7.8%. About this clone: What it binds is not known.

This material consisted of PBMCs, taken before any cancer treatment. The chain is built from TRBV5-6 and TRBJ1-1, with 7 nucleotides matching TRBD1. The clonotype was recovered from a man aged 40-75 years with stage II lung adenocarcinoma. CDR3 loop: CASSPGGFRNTEAFF. CDR3 nucleotides: TGTGCCAGCAGTCCAGGGGGGTTCAGGAACACTGAAGCTTTCTTT.